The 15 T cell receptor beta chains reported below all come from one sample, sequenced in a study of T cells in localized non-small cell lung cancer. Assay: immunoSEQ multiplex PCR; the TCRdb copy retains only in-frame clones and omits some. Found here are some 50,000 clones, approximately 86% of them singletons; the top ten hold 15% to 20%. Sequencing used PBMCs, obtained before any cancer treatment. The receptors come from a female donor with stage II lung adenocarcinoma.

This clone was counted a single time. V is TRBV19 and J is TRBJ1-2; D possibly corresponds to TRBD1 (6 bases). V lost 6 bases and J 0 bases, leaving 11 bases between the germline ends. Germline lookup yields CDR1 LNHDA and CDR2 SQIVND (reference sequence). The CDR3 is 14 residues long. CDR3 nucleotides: TGTGCCAGTAGCCGGACAGCTGCTAACTATGGCTACACCTTC. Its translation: CASSRTAANYGYTF.

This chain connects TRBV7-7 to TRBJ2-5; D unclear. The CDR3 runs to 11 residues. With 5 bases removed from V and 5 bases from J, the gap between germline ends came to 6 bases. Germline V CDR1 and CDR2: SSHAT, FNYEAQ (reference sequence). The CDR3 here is CASSPKETQYF. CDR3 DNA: TGTGCCAGCAGCCCGAAGGAGACCCAGTACTTC.

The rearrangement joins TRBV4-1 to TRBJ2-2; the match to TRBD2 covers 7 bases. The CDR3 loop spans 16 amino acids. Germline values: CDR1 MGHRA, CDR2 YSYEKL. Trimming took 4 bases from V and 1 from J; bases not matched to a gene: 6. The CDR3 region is CASSRGGLLNTGELFF. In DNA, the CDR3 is TGCGCCAGCAGCCGCGGGGGACTATTGAACACCGGGGAGCTGTTTTTT.

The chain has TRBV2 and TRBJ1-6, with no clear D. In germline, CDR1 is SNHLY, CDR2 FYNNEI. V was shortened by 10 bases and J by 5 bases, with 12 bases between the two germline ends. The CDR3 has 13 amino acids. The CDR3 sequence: CATGLVDNSPLHF. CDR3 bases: TGTGCCACCGGTCTTGTGGATAATTCACCCCTCCACTTT. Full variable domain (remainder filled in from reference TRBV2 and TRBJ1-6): EPEVTQTPSHQVTQMGQEVILRCVPISNHLYFYWYRQILGQKVEFLVSFYNNEISEKSEIFDDQFSVERPDGSNFTLKIRSTKLEDSAMYFCATGLVDNSPLHFGNGTRLTVT.

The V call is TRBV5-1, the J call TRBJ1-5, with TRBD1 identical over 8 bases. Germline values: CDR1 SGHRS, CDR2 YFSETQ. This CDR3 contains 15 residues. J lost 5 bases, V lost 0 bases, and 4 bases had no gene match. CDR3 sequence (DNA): TGCGCCAGCAGCTTGGGACAGGGGAGCCATCAGCCCCAGCATTTT. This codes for CASSLGQGSHQPQHF.

In DNA, the CDR3 is TGTGCCAGCAGCTCCCGGCAGGAGGGTCGAGAGACCCAGTACTTC. As protein: CASSSRQEGRETQYF. The chain recombines TRBV11-3 with TRBJ2-5; D might be TRBD2 (6 bases). CDR3 length equals 15 residues. Trimming removed 4 bases from V and 4 bases from J, with 16 bases in between. CDR1 is SGHNT and CDR2 is YENEEA in the germline V gene.

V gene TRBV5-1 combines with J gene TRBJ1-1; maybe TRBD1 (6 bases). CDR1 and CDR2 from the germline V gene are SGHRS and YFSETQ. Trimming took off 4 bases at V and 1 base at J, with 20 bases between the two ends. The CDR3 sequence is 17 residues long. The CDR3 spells CASSNPRQGRTNTEAFF. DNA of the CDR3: TGCGCCAGCAGCAATCCCCGGCAGGGGAGAACGAACACTGAAGCTTTCTTT.

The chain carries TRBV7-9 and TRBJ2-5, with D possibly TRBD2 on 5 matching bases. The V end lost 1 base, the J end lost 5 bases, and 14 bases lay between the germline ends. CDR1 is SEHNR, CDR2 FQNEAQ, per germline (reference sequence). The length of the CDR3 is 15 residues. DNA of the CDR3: TGTGCCAGCAGCTTAGAACGGCTGCGGGTGGAGACCCAGTACTTC. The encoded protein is CASSLERLRVETQYF.

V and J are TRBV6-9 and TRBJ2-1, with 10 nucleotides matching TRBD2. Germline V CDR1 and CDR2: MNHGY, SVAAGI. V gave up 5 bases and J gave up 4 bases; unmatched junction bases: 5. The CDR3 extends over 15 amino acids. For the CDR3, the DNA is TGTGCCAGCAGTGAAAAGCGGGGGGGATACAATGAGCAGTTCTTC. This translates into CASSEKRGGYNEQFF.

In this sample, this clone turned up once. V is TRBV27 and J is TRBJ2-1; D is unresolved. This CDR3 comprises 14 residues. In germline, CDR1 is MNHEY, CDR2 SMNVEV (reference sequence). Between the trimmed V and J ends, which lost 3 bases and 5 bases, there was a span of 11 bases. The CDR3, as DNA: TGTGCCAGCAGTTTTAGGGCACTTAACAATGAGCAGTTCTTC. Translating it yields CASSFRALNNEQFF.

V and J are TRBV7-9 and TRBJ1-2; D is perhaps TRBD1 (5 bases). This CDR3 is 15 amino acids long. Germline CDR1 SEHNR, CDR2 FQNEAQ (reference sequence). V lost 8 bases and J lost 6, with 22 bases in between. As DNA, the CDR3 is TGTGCCAGCCTAGGGGAGGGTGGCTATAAGAATGGCTACACCTTC. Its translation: CASLGEGGYKNGYTF.

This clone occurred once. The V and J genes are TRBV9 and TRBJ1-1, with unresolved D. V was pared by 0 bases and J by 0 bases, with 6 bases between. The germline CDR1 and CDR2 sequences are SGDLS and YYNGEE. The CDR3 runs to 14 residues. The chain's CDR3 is CASSVGALNTEAFF. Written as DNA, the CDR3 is TGTGCCAGCAGCGTAGGCGCCCTGAACACTGAAGCTTTCTTT.

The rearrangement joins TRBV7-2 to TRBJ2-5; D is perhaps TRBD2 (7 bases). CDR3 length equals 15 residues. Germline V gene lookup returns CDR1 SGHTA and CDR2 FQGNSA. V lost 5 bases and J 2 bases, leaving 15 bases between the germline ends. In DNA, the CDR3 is TGTGCCAGCAGCCGAGGGGGACTACCACAAGAGACCCAGTACTTC. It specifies CASSRGGLPQETQYF.

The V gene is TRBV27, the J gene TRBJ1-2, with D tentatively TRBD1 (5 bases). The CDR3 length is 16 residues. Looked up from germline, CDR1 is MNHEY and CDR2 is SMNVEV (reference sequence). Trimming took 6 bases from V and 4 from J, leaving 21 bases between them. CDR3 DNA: TGTGCCAGCAGGTCCCTGGAGGGGTCCATCCTCTATGGCTACACCTTC. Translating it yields CASRSLEGSILYGYTF.

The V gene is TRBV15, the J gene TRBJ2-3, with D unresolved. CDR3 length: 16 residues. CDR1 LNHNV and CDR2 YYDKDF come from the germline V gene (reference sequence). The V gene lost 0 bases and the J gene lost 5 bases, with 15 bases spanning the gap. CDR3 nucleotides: TGTGCCACCAGCAGAGATGGCAGCCCCTTGTTAGATACGCAGTATTTT. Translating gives CATSRDGSPLLDTQYF.